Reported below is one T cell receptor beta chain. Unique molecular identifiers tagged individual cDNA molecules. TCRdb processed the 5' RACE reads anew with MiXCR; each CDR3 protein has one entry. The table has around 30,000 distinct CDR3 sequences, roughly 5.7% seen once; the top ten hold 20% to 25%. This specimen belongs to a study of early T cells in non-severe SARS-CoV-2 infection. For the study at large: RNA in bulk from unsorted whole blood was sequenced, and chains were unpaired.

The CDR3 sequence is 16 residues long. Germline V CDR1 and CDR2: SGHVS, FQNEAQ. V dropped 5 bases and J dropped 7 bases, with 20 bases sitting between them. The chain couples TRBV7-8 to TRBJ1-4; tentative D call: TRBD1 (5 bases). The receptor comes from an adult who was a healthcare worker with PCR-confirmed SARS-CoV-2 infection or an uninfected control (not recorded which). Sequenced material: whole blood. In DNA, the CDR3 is TGTGCCAGCAGCCTCTTCCGCTACAGGCCCGGTGAAAAACTGTTTTTT. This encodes CASSLFRYRPGEKLFF.